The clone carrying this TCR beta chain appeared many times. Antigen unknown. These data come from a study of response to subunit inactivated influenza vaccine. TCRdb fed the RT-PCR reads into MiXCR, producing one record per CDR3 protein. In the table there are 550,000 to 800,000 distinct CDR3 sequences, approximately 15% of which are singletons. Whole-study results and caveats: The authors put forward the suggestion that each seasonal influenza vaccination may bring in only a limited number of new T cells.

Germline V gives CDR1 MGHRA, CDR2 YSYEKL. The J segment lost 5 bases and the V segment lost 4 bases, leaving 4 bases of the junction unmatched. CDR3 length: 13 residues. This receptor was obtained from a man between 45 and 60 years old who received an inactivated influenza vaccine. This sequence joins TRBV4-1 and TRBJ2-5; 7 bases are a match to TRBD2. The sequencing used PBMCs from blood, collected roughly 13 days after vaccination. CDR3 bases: TGCGCCAGCAGCCGACTAGCTTTTGAGACCCAGTACTTC. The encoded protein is CASSRLAFETQYF.